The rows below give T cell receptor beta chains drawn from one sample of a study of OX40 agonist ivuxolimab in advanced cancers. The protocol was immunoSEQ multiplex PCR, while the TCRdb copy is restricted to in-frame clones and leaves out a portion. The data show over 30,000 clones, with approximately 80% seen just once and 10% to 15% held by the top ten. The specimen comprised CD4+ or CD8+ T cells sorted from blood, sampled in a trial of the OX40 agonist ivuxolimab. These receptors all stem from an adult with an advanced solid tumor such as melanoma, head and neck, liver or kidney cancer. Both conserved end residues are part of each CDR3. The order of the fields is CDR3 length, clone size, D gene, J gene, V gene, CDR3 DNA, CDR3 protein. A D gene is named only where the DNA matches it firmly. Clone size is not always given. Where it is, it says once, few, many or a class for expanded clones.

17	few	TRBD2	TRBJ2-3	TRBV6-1	TGTGCCAGCAGTGGAACCGGACTAGCGGGAGGTTGGGATACGCAGTATTTT	CASSGTGLAGGWDTQYF
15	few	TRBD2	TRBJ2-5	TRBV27	TGTGCCAGCAGTTTACTAGCGGGGGGTCTTGAGACCCAGTACTTC	CASSLLAGGLETQYF
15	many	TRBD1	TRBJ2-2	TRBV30	TGTGCCTGGAGTCCGCAGGGGGAAGACACCGGGGAGCTGTTTTTT	CAWSPQGEDTGELFF
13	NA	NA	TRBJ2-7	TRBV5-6	TGTGCCAGCAGCTCGGACAATTTCTACGAGCAGTACTTC	CASSSDNFYEQYF
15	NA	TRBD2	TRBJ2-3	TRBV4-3	TGCGCCAGCAGCCAAGCGACTAGCAGCACAGATACGCAGTATTTT	CASSQATSSTDTQYF
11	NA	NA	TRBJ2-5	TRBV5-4	TGTGCCAGCAGCTTGGATGAGGCCCAGTACTTC	CASSLDEAQYF
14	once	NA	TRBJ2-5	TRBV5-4	TGTGCCAGCAGCTTTGGGGGAGTGGCGGAGACCCAGTACTTC	CASSFGGVAETQYF
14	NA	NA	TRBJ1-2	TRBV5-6	TGTGCCAGCAGCTTGTTCGGCTCCAACTATGGCTACACCTTC	CASSLFGSNYGYTF
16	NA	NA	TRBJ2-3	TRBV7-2	TGTGCCAGCAGCCCCCAGTGGGAAGGGAGCACAGATACGCAGTATTTT	CASSPQWEGSTDTQYF
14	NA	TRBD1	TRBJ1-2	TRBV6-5	TGTGCCAGCAGTTACTCCTTGACAGGGTCAAGCTACACCTTC	CASSYSLTGSSYTF
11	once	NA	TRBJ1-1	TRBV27	TGTGCCAGCAGTTTAGGAACTGAAGCTTTCTTT	CASSLGTEAFF
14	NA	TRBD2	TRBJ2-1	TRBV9	TGTGCCAGCAGCCTCAGCCTAGCGGGCAATGAGCAGTTCTTC	CASSLSLAGNEQFF
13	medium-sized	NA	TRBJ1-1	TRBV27	TGTGCCTCCTCGCTGCAGGGGAACACTGAAGCTTTCTTT	CASSLQGNTEAFF
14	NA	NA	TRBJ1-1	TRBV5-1	TGCGCCAGCAGCTTGGCGGCGGGAGGTTTTGAAGCTTTCTTT	CASSLAAGGFEAFF
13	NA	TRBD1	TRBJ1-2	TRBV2	TGTGCCAGAAGCGCCGGGACAGCTAATCGCTACACCTTC	CARSAGTANRYTF
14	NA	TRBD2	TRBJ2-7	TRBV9	TGTGCCAGCAGCGTAGGGTCCGGGAGGCACGAGCAGTACTTC	CASSVGSGRHEQYF
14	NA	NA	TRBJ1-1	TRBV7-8	TGTGCCAGCAGCTTAGAAGGGGCGAAGGCTGAAGCTTTCTTT	CASSLEGAKAEAFF
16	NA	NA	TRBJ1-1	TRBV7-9	TGTGCCAGCAGCTTAGATGGACACATCATGAACACTGAAGCTTTCTTT	CASSLDGHIMNTEAFF
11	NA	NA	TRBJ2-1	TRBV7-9	TGTGCCAGCAGCTTAGGTAATGAGCAGTTCTTC	CASSLGNEQFF
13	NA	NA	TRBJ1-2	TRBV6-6	TGTGCCAGCACTTCCGGACCGTCCTATGGCTACACCTTC	CASTSGPSYGYTF
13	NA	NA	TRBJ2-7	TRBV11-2	TGTGCCAGCAGCTTCTTTCAGCATTACGAGCAGTACTTC	CASSFFQHYEQYF
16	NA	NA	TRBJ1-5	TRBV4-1	TGCGCCAGCAGCCTCGAGCCAGCGACCGGGGTCCAGCCCCAGCATTTT	CASSLEPATGVQPQHF
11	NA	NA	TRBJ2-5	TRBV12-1	TGTGCCAGCAGCATCCAAGAGACCCAGTACTTC	CASSIQETQYF
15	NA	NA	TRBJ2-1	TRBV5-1	TGCGCCAGCAGCTTTATTATCAGGGAGGACAATGAGCAGTTCTTC	CASSFIIREDNEQFF
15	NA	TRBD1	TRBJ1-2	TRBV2	TGTGCCAGCAGTGGACTTCAGGGGGTAGGCTATGGCTACACCTTC	CASSGLQGVGYGYTF
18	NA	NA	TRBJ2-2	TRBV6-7	TGTGCCAGCAGTTACCCTCCTACAGGCGGAGGTAGCACCGGGGAGCTGTTTTTT	CASSYPPTGGGSTGELFF
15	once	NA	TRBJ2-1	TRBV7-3	TGTGCCAGCAGCTTAGCCCCCACTCCGCTCAATGAGCAGTTCTTC	CASSLAPTPLNEQFF
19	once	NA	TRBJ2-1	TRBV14	TGTGCCAGCAGCCAAGATCTATCGACGCCGGTTGGCTCCTACAATGAGCAGTTCTTC	CASSQDLSTPVGSYNEQFF
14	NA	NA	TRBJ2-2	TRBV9	TGTGCCAGCAGCGTAGCGGGGATCACCGGGGAGCTGTTTTTT	CASSVAGITGELFF
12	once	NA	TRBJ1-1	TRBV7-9	TGTGCCAGCAGCTTGGGTTCTACTGAAGCTTTCTTT	CASSLGSTEAFF
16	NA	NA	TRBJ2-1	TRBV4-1	TGCGCCAGCAGCCAGGCCACTGGGGGGCAGGGGTGGGAGCAGTTCTTC	CASSQATGGQGWEQFF
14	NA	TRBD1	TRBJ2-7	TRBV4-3	TGCGCCAGCAGCCAAGAGGGGACAGGGGACGAGCAGTACTTC	CASSQEGTGDEQYF
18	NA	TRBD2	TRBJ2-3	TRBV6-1	TGTGCCAGCAGTGAAGGTCCCCTACTAGCGGCTAGCACAGATACGCAGTATTTT	CASSEGPLLAASTDTQYF
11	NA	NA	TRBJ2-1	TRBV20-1	TGCAGTGTCCCGGTTAGTGTGGAGCAGTTCTTC	CSVPVSVEQFF
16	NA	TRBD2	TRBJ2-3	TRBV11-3	TGTGCCAGCAGCTTAGCGGGAGGGCTTGGGGCAGATACGCAGTATTTT	CASSLAGGLGADTQYF
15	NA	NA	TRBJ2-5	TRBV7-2	TGTGCCAGCAGCTTAGCTGGAGGGGAGGCGGAGACCCAGTACTTC	CASSLAGGEAETQYF
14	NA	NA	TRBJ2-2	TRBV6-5	TGTGCCAGCAGTGGCCCGACACGCACCGGGGAGCTGTTTTTT	CASSGPTRTGELFF
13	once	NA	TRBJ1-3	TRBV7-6	TGTGCCAGCAGCTTAGGCAGGGAGGACACCATATATTTT	CASSLGREDTIYF
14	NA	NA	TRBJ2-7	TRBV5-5	TGTGCCAGCAGCCTCCGGGACGGAGGGTACGAGCAGTACTTC	CASSLRDGGYEQYF
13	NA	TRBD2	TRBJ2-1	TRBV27	TGTGCCAGCAGCTGGACTAGCACGCATGAGCAGTTCTTC	CASSWTSTHEQFF
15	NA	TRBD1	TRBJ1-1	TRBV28	TGTGCCAGCAGTTTGTCCGGGACAGGGAACACTGAAGCTTTCTTT	CASSLSGTGNTEAFF
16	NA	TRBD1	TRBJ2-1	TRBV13	TGTGCCAGCAGTCAAACAGGGGTTCCCGCCTACAATGAGCAGTTCTTC	CASSQTGVPAYNEQFF
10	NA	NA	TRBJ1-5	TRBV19	TGTGCCGGCTCCGGCCAGCCCCAGCATTTT	CAGSGQPQHF
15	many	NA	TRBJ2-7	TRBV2	TGTGCCAGCCAGCAGGCGAGCGACGGGTCCTACGAGCAGTACTTC	CASQQASDGSYEQYF
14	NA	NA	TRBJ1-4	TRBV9	TGTGCCAGCAGCGTAGGAGGAGTAGGGGAAAAACTGTTTTTT	CASSVGGVGEKLFF